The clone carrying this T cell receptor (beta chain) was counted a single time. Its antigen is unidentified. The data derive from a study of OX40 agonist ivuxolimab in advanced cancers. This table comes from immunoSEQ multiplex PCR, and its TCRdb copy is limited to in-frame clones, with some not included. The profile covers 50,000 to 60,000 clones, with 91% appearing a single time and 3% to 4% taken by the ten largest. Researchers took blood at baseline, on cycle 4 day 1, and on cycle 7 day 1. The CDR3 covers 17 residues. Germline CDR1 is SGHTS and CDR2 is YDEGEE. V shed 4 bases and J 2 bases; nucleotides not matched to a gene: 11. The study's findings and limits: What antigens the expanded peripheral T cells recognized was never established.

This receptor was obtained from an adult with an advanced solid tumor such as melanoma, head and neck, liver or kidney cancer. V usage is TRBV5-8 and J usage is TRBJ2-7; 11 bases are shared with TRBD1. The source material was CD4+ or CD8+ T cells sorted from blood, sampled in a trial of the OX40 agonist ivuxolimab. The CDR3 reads CASSASPDRGLTYEQYF. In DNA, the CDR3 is TGTGCCAGCAGCGCCAGCCCGGACAGGGGGCTTACCTACGAGCAGTACTTC. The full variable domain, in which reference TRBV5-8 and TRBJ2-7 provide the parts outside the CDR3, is EAGVTQSPTHLIKTRGQQATLRCSPISGHTSVYWYQQALGLGLQFLLWYDEGEERNRGNFPPRFSGRQFPNYSSELNVNALELEDSALYLCASSASPDRGLTYEQYFGPGTRLTVT.